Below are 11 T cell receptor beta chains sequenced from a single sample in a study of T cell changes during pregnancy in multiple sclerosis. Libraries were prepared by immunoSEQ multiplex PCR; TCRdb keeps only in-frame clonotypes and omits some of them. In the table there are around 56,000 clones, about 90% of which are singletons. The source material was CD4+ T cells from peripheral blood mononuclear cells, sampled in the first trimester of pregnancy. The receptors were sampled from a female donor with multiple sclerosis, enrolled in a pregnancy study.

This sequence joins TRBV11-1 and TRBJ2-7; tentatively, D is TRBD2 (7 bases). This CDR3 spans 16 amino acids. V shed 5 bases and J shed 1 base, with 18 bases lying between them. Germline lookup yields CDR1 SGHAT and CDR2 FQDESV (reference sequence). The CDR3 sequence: CASSTSRRGGSYEQYF. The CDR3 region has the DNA TGTGCCAGCAGCACAAGCAGGAGGGGGGGTTCCTACGAGCAGTACTTC.

The CDR3 nucleotides read TGTGCCAGCAGTTACGCGGGGGGGGTAGATCAGCCCCAGCATTTT. Amino acids: CASSYAGGVDQPQHF. This chain uses TRBV6-5 with TRBJ1-5; D may be TRBD1 (5 bases). The CDR3 length is 15 residues. Germline V gene lookup returns CDR1 MNHEY and CDR2 SVGAGI. V was clipped by 2 bases and J by 5 bases, with 13 bases between them.

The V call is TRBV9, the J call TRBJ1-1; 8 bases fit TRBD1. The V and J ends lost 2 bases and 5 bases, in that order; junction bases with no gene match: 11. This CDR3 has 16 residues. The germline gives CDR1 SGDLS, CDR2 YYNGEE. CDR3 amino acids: CASSVAGQGGLTEAFF. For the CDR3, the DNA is TGTGCCAGCAGCGTGGCTGGACAGGGTGGCTTGACTGAAGCTTTCTTT.

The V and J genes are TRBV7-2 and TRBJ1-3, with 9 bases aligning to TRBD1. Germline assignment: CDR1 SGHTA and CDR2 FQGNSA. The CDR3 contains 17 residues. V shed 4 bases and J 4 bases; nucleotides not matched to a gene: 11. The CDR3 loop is CASSSQPGTGRGNTIYF. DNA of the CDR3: TGTGCCAGCAGCTCCCAACCGGGGACAGGGAGAGGAAACACCATATATTTT.

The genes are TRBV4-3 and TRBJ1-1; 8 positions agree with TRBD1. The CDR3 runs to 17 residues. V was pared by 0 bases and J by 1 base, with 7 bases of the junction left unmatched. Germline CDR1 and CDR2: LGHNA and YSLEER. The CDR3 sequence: CASSQDLRTGRNTEAFF. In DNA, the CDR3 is TGCGCCAGCAGCCAAGATCTTCGGACAGGGAGGAACACTGAAGCTTTCTTT.

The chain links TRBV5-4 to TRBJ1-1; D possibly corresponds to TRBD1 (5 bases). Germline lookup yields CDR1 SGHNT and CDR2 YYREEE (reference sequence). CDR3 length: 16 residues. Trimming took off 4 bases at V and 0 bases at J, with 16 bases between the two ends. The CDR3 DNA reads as TGTGCCAGCAGCCCGGGACTGATCTTCATGAACACTGAAGCTTTCTTT. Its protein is CASSPGLIFMNTEAFF. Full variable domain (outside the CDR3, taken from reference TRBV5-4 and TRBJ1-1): ETGVTQSPTHLIKTRGQQVTLRCSSQSGHNTVSWYQQALGQGPQFIFQYYREEENGRGNFPPRFSGLQFPNYSSELNVNALELDDSALYLCASSPGLIFMNTEAFFGQGTRLTVV.

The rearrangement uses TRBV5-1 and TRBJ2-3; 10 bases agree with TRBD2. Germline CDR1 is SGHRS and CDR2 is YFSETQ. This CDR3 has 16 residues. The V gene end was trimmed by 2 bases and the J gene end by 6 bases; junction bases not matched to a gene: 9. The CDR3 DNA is TGCGCCAGCAGCTTTGTGAGCGGGGGGGCCGGGGATACGCAGTATTTT. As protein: CASSFVSGGAGDTQYF.

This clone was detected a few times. CDR3 region: CASSSNTGNTIYF. Here the CDR3 DNA reads TGTGCCAGCAGTTCGAACACTGGAAACACCATATATTTT. The chain recombines TRBV6-5 with TRBJ1-3, with D unresolved. V was shortened by 4 bases and J by 2 bases, with 6 bases between the two germline ends. Germline CDR1 MNHEY, CDR2 SVGAGI. This CDR3 spans 13 amino acids.

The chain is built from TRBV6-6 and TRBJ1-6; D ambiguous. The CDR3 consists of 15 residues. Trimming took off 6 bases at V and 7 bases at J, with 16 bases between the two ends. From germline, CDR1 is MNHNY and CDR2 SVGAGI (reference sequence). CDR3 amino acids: CASSSDSRSNSPLHF. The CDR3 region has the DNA TGTGCCAGCAGCTCAGATTCGAGGTCGAATTCACCCCTCCACTTT.

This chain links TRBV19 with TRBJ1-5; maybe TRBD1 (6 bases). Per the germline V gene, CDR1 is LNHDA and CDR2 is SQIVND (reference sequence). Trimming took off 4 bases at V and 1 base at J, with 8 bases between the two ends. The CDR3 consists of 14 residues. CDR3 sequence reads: CASSTQGSNQPQHF. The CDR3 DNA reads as TGTGCCAGTAGTACCCAGGGGAGCAATCAGCCCCAGCATTTT.

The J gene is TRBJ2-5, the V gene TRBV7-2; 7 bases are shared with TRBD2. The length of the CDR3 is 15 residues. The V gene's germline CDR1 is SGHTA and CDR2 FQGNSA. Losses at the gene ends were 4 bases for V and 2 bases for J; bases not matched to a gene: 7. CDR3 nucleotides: TGTGCCAGCAGCTCCGATAGCGGGTCACAAGAGACCCAGTACTTC. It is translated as CASSSDSGSQETQYF.